The next 21 T cell receptor beta chains were all read from a single sample in a study of glioma-infiltrating T cells after dendritic cell vaccination. As for time point: after dendritic cell vaccination, including at tumor progression/relapse. The data were produced by immunoSEQ multiplex PCR, yet TCRdb's version contains in-frame clones alone and is incomplete. Counted here are over 55,000 clones, roughly 80% occurring once; the ten biggest clones make up approximately 15%. The sequencing here drew on blood, taken after dendritic cell vaccination. These receptors originate from a human donor with glioblastoma.

Of note for this clone: Mismatch with germline at one junction end may stem from a read error. This rearrangement joins TRBV18 to TRBJ1-6; D gene ambiguous. There are 11 residues in the CDR3. In germline, CDR1 is KGHSH, CDR2 LQKENI. CDR3 in amino acids: CASSPHGLRNF. CDR3 in DNA: TGTGCCAGCTCACCCCACGGGTTGCGGAACTTT.

CDR3 region: CASSSGLAVGETQYF. The CDR3, as DNA: TGTGCCAGCAGCTCGGGGCTAGCGGTTGGAGAGACCCAGTACTTC. V and J are TRBV13 and TRBJ2-5; the match to TRBD2 covers 7 bases. The CDR3 has 15 residues. Germline V gene sequence: CDR1 PRHDT, CDR2 FYEKMQ (reference sequence). V lost 4 bases and J lost 4; bases outside the gene matches: 9.

This clone was seen only once. The CDR3 here is CASSQTSGGAQETQYF. CDR3 coding DNA: TGTGCCAGCAGCCAGACTAGCGGGGGGGCACAAGAGACCCAGTACTTC. V usage is TRBV7-9 and J usage is TRBJ2-5, with TRBD2 identical over 14 bases. This CDR3 region has 16 residues. Germline V lookup: CDR1 SEHNR, CDR2 FQNEAQ (reference sequence). Trimming took 5 bases from V and 2 from J; bases not matched to a gene: 4.

This chain joins TRBV7-6 and TRBJ1-4, with D possibly TRBD1 on 6 matching bases. V was trimmed by 8 bases and J by 11 bases, leaving 12 bases between them. This CDR3 spans 11 amino acids. Germline CDR1 is SGHVS and CDR2 is FNYEAQ. The CDR3 here is CASGQNDKLFF. CDR3 nucleotide sequence: TGTGCCAGCGGACAGAACGATAAACTGTTTTTT.

The genes are TRBV18 and TRBJ1-5; D unresolved. Germline V gene sequence: CDR1 KGHSH, CDR2 LQKENI. This CDR3 comprises 16 residues. Trimming shortened V by 2 bases and J by 0 bases, and 11 bases separated the two germline ends. The CDR3 nucleotides are TGTGCCAGCTCACCAGAAGCGGCAATTAGCAATCAGCCCCAGCATTTT. It specifies CASSPEAAISNQPQHF.

This clone was detected only a few times. Here the CDR3 DNA reads TGTGCCAGCTCAGGACAGGGGCAGGAGACCCAGTACTTC. It yields the protein CASSGQGQETQYF. The chain links TRBV18 to TRBJ2-5; 9 bases map to TRBD1. The CDR3 spans 13 residues. J lost 5 bases, V lost 5 bases, and 3 bases had no gene match. Germline CDR1 reads KGHSH; CDR2 reads LQKENI.

This clone was detected a few times. J is TRBJ2-3 and V is TRBV19; TRBD2 is a possible D gene (6 bases). The germline V gene encodes CDR1 LNHDA and CDR2 SQIVND (reference sequence). V was shortened by 3 bases and J by 1 base, with 14 bases between the two germline ends. The CDR3 sequence is 16 residues long. CDR3 sequence reads: CASSMRGGGGTDTQYF. For the CDR3, the DNA is TGTGCCAGTAGTATGCGGGGAGGTGGGGGCACAGATACGCAGTATTTT.

This clone has just one count. The V and J genes are TRBV15 and TRBJ1-2, with D maybe TRBD1 (6 bases). The germline CDR1 and CDR2 sequences are LNHNV and YYDKDF (reference sequence). Trimming removed 0 bases at V and 5 bases at J, with 19 bases between. This CDR3 comprises 17 residues. The CDR3: CATSRDGIGGTNYGYTF. CDR3 in DNA: TGTGCCACCAGCAGAGATGGCATAGGGGGAACGAATTATGGCTACACCTTC.

This chain joins TRBV19 and TRBJ2-7; 7 bases line up with TRBD2. The germline CDR1 and CDR2 sequences are LNHDA and SQIVND (reference sequence). Trimming at V came to 2 bases and at J to 6 bases, leaving 7 bases not matched to a gene. The CDR3 contains 14 residues. In nucleotides, the CDR3 is TGTGCCAGTAGTATAACAGCGGGGAGTCCCGAGCAGTACTTC. Translation: CASSITAGSPEQYF.

The count of this clone is one. This chain uses TRBV14 with TRBJ2-7; tentative D call: TRBD1 (8 bases). Trimming pared 0 bases from V and 4 bases from J, leaving 19 bases between. The CDR3 has 17 residues. Germline V gives CDR1 SGHDN, CDR2 FVKESK. CDR3 coding DNA: TGTGCCAGCAGCCAAGACAGGCACAGGGGGGGCCCTTACGAGCAGTACTTC. Protein sequence: CASSQDRHRGGPYEQYF.

The rearrangement joins TRBV29-1 to TRBJ2-2; D unclear. Trimming pared 0 bases from V and 3 bases from J, leaving 11 bases between. This CDR3 comprises 15 residues. Germline CDR1 SQVTM, CDR2 ANQGSEA. DNA for the CDR3: TGCAGCGTTGAAGAGTCGGTTGAAGACACCGGGGAGCTGTTTTTT. This gives the protein CSVEESVEDTGELFF.

This chain uses TRBV11-3 with TRBJ2-1; 7 nucleotides agree with TRBD1. Germline assignment: CDR1 SGHNT and CDR2 YENEEA. This CDR3 contains 15 residues. Trimming removed 0 bases from V and 9 bases from J; junction bases left unmatched: 8. The CDR3 coding sequence is TGTGCCAGCAGCTTAGATTGGGACAGAGGGGTTGAGCAGTTCTTC. It specifies CASSLDWDRGVEQFF.

The V and J genes are TRBV4-2 and TRBJ1-1; TRBD1 aligns across 8 bases. Unmatched junction bases numbered 4, after V lost 4 bases and J lost 3 bases. The germline CDR1 and CDR2 sequences are LGHNA and YNFKEQ. The CDR3 sequence is 14 residues long. The CDR3 sequence: CASSLQGADTEAFF. DNA of the CDR3: TGTGCCAGCAGCCTGCAGGGGGCAGACACTGAAGCTTTCTTT.

This clone was observed once. The chain uses TRBV29-1 and TRBJ1-2; TRBD1 agrees at 11 bases. The CDR3 consists of 14 residues. The trim removed 4 bases at V and 7 bases at J, leaving 8 bases unmatched. The V gene's germline CDR1 is SQVTM and CDR2 ANQGSEA. This chain's CDR3 is CSVAGQGGFFGYTF. The DNA of the CDR3 is TGCAGCGTTGCGGGACAGGGGGGGTTTTTTGGCTACACCTTC.

This clone was counted a single time. The chain recombines TRBV10-1 with TRBJ2-5; D remains ambiguous. The CDR3 contains 13 residues. Trimming left V 3 bases short and J 0 bases short, with 5 bases between. The germline V gene encodes CDR1 WNHNN and CDR2 SYGVQD (reference sequence). The CDR3 loop is CASSEQYQETQYF. CDR3 coding DNA: TGCGCCAGCAGTGAACAGTACCAAGAGACCCAGTACTTC.

This clone was seen only once. This chain joins TRBV27 and TRBJ1-2, with TRBD1 as a possible D gene (5 bases). Germline assignment: CDR1 MNHEY and CDR2 SMNVEV (reference sequence). The germline V and J ends were trimmed by 6 bases and 4 bases, with 24 bases remaining between them. The CDR3 spans 17 residues. The CDR3 DNA reads TGTGCCAGCAGACGCGCGAGGCATGGGGGAGGGTCCTATGGCTACACCTTC. Translated: CASRRARHGGGSYGYTF.

This clone has just one count. The genes are TRBV9 and TRBJ2-5, with 11 bases matching TRBD2. The germline gives CDR1 SGDLS, CDR2 YYNGEE. The CDR3 loop spans 14 amino acids. With 0 bases clipped from V and 8 bases from J, the junction kept 3 bases outside the gene matches. CDR3 sequence: CASSVVSGGATQYF. In DNA form, the CDR3 reads TGTGCCAGCAGCGTAGTTAGCGGGGGGGCAACCCAGTACTTC. Based on the CDR3 plus reference TRBV9 and TRBJ2-5, the full variable domain is DSGVTQTPKHLITATGQRVTLRCSPRSGDLSVYWYQQSLDQGLQFLIQYYNGEERAKGNILERFSAQQFPDLHSELNLSSLELGDSALYFCASSVVSGGATQYFGPGTRLLVL.

V is TRBV5-1 and J is TRBJ1-6, with a possible D match to TRBD1 (5 bases). Germline loops: CDR1 SGHRS, CDR2 YFSETQ. Trimming removed 0 bases at V and 7 bases at J, with 8 bases between. This CDR3 comprises 14 residues. The CDR3 coding sequence is TGCGCCAGCAGCTTGGCTCAGGGAAATTCACCCCTCCACTTT. This encodes CASSLAQGNSPLHF.

The chain carries TRBV19 and TRBJ1-4; TRBD1 agrees at 8 bases. With V trimmed by 4 bases and J by 8 bases, 6 bases remained unmatched. Germline CDR1 and CDR2: LNHDA and SQIVND (reference sequence). CDR3 size: 14 residues. The CDR3 loop reads CASSSGQGGEKLFF. The CDR3 bases are TGTGCCAGTAGTAGCGGACAGGGAGGGGAAAAACTGTTTTTT.

A single count supports this clone. The chain is built from TRBV5-1 and TRBJ2-7, with 12 bases that match TRBD2. Germline V lookup: CDR1 SGHRS, CDR2 YFSETQ. This CDR3 is 14 amino acids long. With 7 bases clipped from V and 3 bases from J, the junction kept 5 bases outside the gene matches. CDR3 protein: CASRLAGERYEQYF. The DNA of the CDR3 is TGCGCCAGCCGACTAGCGGGGGAGCGCTACGAGCAGTACTTC.

J is TRBJ2-7 and V is TRBV13, with D possibly TRBD2 on 6 matching bases. Per the germline V gene, CDR1 is PRHDT and CDR2 is FYEKMQ (reference sequence). This CDR3 contains 15 residues. V gave up 5 bases and J gave up 6 bases, with 20 bases separating them. CDR3 protein: CASSDTSRQSPEQYF. The DNA for the CDR3 is TGTGCCAGCAGCGACACTAGCAGGCAATCTCCCGAGCAGTACTTC.